This T cell receptor (beta chain) stems from a study of blood T cell repertoires in COVID-19. Produced via immunoSEQ multiplex PCR; TCRdb's table is partial and in-frame only. Among over 150,000 clones, approximately 85% were seen once, and the ten largest hold 6.5% to 7.5%. Trimming took off 0 bases at V and 1 base at J, with 11 bases between the two ends. The CDR3 totals 15 residues. In germline, CDR1 is SGHRS, CDR2 YFSETQ. Sequenced input: peripheral blood. This receptor was taken from a man of 80 years or more with COVID-19, enrolled during active disease. The J gene is TRBJ2-7, the V gene TRBV5-1, with a weak D call TRBD2 (6 bases). The CDR3 nucleotides are TGCGCCAGCAGCTTGGATGGGACTGATTCCTACGAGCAGTACTTC. Amino acids: CASSLDGTDSYEQYF.